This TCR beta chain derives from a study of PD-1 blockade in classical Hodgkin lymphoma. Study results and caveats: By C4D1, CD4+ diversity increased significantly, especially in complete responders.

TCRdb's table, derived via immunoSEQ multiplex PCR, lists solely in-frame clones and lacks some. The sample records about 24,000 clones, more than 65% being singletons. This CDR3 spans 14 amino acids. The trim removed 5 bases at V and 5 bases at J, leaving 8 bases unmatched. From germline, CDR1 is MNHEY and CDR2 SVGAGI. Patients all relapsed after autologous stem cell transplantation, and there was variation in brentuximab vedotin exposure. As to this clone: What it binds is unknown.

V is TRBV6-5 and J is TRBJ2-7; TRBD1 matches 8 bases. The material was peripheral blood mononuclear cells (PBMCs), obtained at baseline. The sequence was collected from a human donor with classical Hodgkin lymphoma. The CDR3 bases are TGTGCCAGCAGTGCGGGACAGGAAGGGGACGAGCAGTACTTC. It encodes CASSAGQEGDEQYF.